The source of this TCR beta chain is a study of T cell responses to AZD1222 COVID-19 vaccine. Sequencing used immunoSEQ multiplex PCR; TCRdb keeps in-frame clones, though not all of them. The repertoire holds fewer than 120,000 clones, with about 85% as singletons. As to this clone: What it recognizes is unknown.

Points from the study as a whole: Possibly, clonal diversity was underestimated; donors were largely white British and included more females.

The TCR was taken from an adult in good health. The specimen comprised peripheral blood, sampled on day 0 of AZD1222 vaccination.

In nucleotides, the CDR3 is TGTGCCAGCAGTGAGGCGCCCCGGGGACAGGGGACAATCCAAGAGACCCAGTACTTC. It specifies CASSEAPRGQGTIQETQYF. The chain uses TRBV2 and TRBJ2-5, with TRBD1 matching 10 bases. V shed 3 bases and J 1 base; nucleotides not matched to a gene: 14. This CDR3 spans 19 amino acids. Germline lookup yields CDR1 SNHLY and CDR2 FYNNEI.